The subject of this entry is one TCR beta chain. Sequenced by immunoSEQ multiplex PCR; TCRdb stores in-frame clones only, minus some. Of 40,000 to 45,000 clones listed, 60% to 85% were seen once; the top ten hold 2.5% to 3.5%. Every one of the patients relapsed after autologous stem cell transplantation (brentuximab vedotin exposure was variable). The sample originates from a study of PD-1 blockade in classical Hodgkin lymphoma. Germline V gene sequence: CDR1 SGDLS, CDR2 YYNGEE. The CDR3 spans 13 residues. Trimming stripped 4 bases from V and 0 bases from J, with 7 bases between. This chain uses TRBV9 with TRBJ2-5, with D possibly being TRBD2 (5 bases). The sequence was obtained from a human donor with classical Hodgkin lymphoma. The source was peripheral blood mononuclear cells (PBMCs), collected at baseline. The CDR3 region is CASSSGNQETQYF. The CDR3 nucleotides read TGTGCCAGCAGCTCGGGGAACCAAGAGACCCAGTACTTC.